The 3 T cell receptor beta chains presented below share a single source sample, sequenced in a study of blood T cell repertoires in COVID-19. The repertoire was sequenced with immunoSEQ multiplex PCR; TCRdb's copy has only in-frame clones and lacks some. Of 50,000 or so clones listed, about 82% are singletons. Material: peripheral blood. These receptors were collected from a woman older than 75 with acute or convalescent COVID-19.

This sequence joins TRBV7-9 and TRBJ2-2, with a possible D match to TRBD1 (6 bases). Trimming took off 0 bases at V and 2 bases at J, with 10 bases between the two ends. This CDR3 contains 16 residues. Germline values: CDR1 SEHNR, CDR2 FQNEAQ (reference sequence). CDR3 region: CASSLATGTNTGELFF. The CDR3 bases are TGTGCCAGCAGCTTAGCTACAGGGACCAACACCGGGGAGCTGTTTTTT.

This chain links TRBV2 with TRBJ2-2; 7 bases match TRBD1. CDR1 and CDR2 from the germline V gene are SNHLY and FYNNEI. The CDR3 covers 14 residues. V lost 10 bases and J lost 9; bases outside the gene matches: 14. The CDR3: CATSGGRTARELFF. CDR3 in DNA: TGTGCCACCTCAGGGGGTCGTACGGCCAGGGAGCTGTTTTTT.

This chain joins TRBV18 and TRBJ2-4, with 9 bases fitting TRBD1. This CDR3 has 16 amino acids. Germline-derived CDR1 and CDR2 are KGHSH and LQKENI. V shed 3 bases, J shed 1 base, and the junction held 4 bases outside the gene matches. For the CDR3, the DNA is TGTGCCAGCTCACCGATGGACAGGGGTGCCAAAAACATTCAGTACTTC. As protein: CASSPMDRGAKNIQYF.